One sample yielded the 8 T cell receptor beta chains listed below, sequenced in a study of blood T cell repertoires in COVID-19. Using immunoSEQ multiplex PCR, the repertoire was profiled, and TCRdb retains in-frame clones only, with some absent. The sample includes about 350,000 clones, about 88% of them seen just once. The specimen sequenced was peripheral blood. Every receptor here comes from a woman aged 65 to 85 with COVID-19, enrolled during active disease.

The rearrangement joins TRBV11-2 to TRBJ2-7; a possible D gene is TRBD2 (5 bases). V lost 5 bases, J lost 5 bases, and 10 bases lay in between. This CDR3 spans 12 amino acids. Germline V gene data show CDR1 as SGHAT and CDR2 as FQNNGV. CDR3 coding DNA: TGTGCCAGCAGCCCCTCCGGGAACGAGCAGTACTTC. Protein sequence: CASSPSGNEQYF.

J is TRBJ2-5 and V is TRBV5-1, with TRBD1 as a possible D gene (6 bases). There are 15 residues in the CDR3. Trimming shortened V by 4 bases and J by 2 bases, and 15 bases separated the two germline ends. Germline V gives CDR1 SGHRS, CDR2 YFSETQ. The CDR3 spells CASSTGTTYQETQYF. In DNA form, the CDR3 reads TGCGCCAGCAGCACCGGGACAACCTATCAAGAGACCCAGTACTTC.

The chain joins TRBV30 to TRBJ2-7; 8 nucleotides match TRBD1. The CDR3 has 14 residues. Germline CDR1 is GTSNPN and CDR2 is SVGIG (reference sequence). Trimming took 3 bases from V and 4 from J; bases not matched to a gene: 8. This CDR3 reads CAWRAGTGLYEQYF. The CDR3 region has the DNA TGTGCCTGGAGGGCCGGGACAGGACTATACGAGCAGTACTTC. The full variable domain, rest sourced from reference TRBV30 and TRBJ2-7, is SQTIHQWPATLVQPVGSPLSLECTVEGTSNPNLYWYRQAAGRGLQLLFYSVGIGQISSEVPQNLSASRPQDRQFILSSKKLLLSDSGFYLCAWRAGTGLYEQYFGPGTRLTVT.

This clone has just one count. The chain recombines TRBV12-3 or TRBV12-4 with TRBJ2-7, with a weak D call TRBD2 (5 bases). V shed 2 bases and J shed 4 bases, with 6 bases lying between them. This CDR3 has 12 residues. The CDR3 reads CASSLRGYEQYF. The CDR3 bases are TGTGCCAGCAGTTTACGGGGTTACGAGCAGTACTTC.

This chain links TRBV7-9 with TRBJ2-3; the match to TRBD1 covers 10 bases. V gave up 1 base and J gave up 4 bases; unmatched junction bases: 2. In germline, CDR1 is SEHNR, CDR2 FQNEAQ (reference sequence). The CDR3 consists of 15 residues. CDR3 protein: CASSLVGQGADTQYF. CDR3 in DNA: TGTGCCAGCAGCTTAGTTGGACAGGGGGCAGATACGCAGTATTTT.

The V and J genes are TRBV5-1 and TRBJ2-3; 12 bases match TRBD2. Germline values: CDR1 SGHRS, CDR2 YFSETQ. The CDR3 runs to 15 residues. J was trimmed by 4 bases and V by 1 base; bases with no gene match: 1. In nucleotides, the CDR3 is TGCGCCAGCAGCTTGACTAGCGGGGGGCCAGATACGCAGTATTTT. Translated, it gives CASSLTSGGPDTQYF.

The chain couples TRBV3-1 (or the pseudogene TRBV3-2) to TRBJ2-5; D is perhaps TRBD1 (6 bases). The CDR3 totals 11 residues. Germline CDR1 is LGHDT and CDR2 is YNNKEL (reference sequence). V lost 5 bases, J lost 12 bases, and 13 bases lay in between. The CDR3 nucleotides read TGTGCCAGCAGCTATACAGGGAAAGAGTACTTC. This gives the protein CASSYTGKEYF.

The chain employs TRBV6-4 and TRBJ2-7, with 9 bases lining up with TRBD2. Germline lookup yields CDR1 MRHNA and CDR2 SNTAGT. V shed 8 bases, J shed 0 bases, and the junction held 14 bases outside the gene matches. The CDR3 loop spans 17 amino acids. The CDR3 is CASRGSSGGPSSYEQYF. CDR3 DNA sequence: TGTGCCAGCCGAGGAAGTAGCGGGGGCCCCAGCTCCTACGAGCAGTACTTC.